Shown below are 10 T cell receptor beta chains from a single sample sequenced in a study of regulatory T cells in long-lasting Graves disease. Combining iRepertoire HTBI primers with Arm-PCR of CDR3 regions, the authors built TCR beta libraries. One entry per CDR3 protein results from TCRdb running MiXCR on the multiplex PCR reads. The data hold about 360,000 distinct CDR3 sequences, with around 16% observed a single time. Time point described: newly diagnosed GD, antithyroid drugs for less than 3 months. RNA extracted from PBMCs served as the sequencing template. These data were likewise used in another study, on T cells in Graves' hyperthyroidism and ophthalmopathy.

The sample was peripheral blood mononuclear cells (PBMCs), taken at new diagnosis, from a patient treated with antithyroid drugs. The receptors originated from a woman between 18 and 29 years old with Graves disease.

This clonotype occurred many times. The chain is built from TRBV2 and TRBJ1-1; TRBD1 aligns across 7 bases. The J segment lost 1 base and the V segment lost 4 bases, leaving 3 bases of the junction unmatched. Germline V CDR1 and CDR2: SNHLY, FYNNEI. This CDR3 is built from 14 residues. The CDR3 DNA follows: TGTGCCAGCAGTGGGGGACAGACGAACACTGAAGCTTTCTTT. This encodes CASSGGQTNTEAFF.

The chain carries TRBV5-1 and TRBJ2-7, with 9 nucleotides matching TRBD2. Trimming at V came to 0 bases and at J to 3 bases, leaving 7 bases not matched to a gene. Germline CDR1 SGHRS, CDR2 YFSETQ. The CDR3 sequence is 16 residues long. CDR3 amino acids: CASSLGAGGPLYEQYF. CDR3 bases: TGCGCCAGCAGCTTGGGAGCGGGAGGCCCCCTCTACGAGCAGTACTTC.

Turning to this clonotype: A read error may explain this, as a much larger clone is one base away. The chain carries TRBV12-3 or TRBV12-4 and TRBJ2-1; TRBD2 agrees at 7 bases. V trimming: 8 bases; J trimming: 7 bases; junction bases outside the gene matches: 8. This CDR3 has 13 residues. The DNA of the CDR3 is TGTGCCAGCGCCCGGGGCGGGGGTAATGAGCAGTTCTTC. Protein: CASARGGGNEQFF.

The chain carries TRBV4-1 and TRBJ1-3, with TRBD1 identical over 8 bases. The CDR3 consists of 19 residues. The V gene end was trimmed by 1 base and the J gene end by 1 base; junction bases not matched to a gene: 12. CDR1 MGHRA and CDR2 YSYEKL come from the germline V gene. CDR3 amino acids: CASSQVSRGPEASGNTIYF. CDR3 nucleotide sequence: TGCGCCAGCAGCCAAGTAAGCAGGGGGCCCGAAGCTTCTGGAAACACCATATATTTT.

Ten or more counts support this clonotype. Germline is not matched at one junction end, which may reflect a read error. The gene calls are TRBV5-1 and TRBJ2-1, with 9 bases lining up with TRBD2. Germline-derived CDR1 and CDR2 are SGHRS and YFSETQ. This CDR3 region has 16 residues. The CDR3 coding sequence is TGTGCCAGCAGCTTGGCGCCTAGCGGGATGTACAATGAGCAGTTCTTC. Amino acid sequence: CASSLAPSGMYNEQFF.

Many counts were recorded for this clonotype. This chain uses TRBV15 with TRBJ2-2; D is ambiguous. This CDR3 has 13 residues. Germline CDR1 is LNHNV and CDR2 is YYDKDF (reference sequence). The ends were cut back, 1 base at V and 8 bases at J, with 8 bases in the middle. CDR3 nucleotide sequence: TGTGCCACCAGCAGAGGTCCCCTAGGGGAGCTGTTTTTT. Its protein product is CATSRGPLGELFF.

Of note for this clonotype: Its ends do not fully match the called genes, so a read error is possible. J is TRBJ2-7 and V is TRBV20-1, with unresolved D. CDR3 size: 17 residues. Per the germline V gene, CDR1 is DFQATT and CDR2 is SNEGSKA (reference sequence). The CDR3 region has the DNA TGCAGTGCTCCCCCCACAAACCTTGACGGTCGTTCCTACGAGCGGTACTTC. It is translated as CSAPPTNLDGRSYERYF.

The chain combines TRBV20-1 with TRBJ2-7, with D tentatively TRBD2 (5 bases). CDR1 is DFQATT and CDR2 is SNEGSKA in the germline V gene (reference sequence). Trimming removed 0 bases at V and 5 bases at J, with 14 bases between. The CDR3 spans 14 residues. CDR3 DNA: TGCAGTGCTAGAGAAGGAGGCAGGCCCCACGAGCAGTACTTC. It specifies CSAREGGRPHEQYF.

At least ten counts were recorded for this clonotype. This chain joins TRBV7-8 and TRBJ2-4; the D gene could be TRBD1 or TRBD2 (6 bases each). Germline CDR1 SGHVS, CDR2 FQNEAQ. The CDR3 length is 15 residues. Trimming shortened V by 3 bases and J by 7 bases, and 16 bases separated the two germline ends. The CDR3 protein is CASSLDGQSGNIQYF. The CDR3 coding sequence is TGTGCCAGCAGCTTGGACGGACAGAGCGGGAACATTCAGTACTTC.

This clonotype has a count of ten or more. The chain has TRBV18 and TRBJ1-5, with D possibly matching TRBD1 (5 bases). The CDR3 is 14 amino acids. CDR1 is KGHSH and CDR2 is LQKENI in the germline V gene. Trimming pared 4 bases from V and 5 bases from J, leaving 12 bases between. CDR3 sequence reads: CASSLTDSYQPQHF. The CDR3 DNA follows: TGTGCCAGCTCACTGACAGATTCTTATCAGCCCCAGCATTTT.